A selection of T cell receptor beta chains follows, all from one sample in a study of response to subunit inactivated influenza vaccine. TCRdb reprocessed the RT-PCR reads via MiXCR and lists one record per CDR3 protein. The repertoire holds 700,000 to 800,000 distinct CDR3 sequences, around 20% seen once, with roughly a tenth in the top ten. The specimen was PBMCs from blood, collected roughly 5 days after vaccination. Receptors originate from a man between 50 and 59 years old who received an inactivated influenza vaccine. The CDR3 runs from the conserved cysteine through the conserved F or W. A D gene is named only where the DNA matches it firmly. Size is omitted from some rows. Given values are once, few, many or a class for expanded clones.

D gene | J gene | V gene | clone size | CDR3 protein | CDR3 DNA
. | TRBJ2-3 | TRBV7-2 | few | CASSPRVVASTDTQYF | TGTGCCAGCAGCCCTCGGGTCGTGGCTAGCACAGATACGCAGTATTTT
. | TRBJ2-1 | TRBV7-8 | few | CASSPKGAAGNEQFF | TGTGCCAGCAGCCCCAAGGGGGCCGCGGGGAATGAGCAGTTCTTC
TRBD1 | TRBJ2-7 | TRBV5-1 | many | CASSSGTGGYEQYF | TGTGCCAGCAGCTCGGGGACAGGGGGATACGAGCAGTACTTC
TRBD2 | TRBJ2-4 | TRBV20-1 | few | CSASPWLAGGSIQYF | TGCAGTGCCTCCCCCTGGCTAGCGGGGGGCAGCATTCAGTACTTC
TRBD2 | TRBJ2-1 | TRBV5-6 | few | CASSHSLAGEYNEQFF | TGTGCCAGCAGCCATTCTCTAGCGGGAGAATACAATGAGCAGTTCTTC
TRBD2 | TRBJ2-1 | TRBV20-1 | . | CSARDPRGVGNEQFF | TGCAGTGCTAGAGATCCCCGGGGGGTGGGCAATGAGCAGTTCTTC
. | TRBJ2-3 | TRBV4-2 | . | CASSQDRDQSTDTQYF | TGTGCCAGCAGCCAAGACCGGGACCAAAGCACAGATACGCAGTATTTT
. | TRBJ2-7 | TRBV10-3 | many | CAISDQSYEQYF | TGTGCCATCAGTGACCAGTCCTACGAGCAGTACTTC
. | TRBJ2-1 | TRBV4-2 | . | CASSLAEIADNEQFF | TGTGCCAGCAGCCTCGCCGAGATAGCGGACAATGAGCAGTTCTTC
. | TRBJ2-3 | TRBV29-1 | many | CSVVSGFPDTQYF | TGCAGCGTTGTGTCTGGTTTCCCAGATACGCAGTATTTT
TRBD1 | TRBJ2-6 | TRBV6-5 | many | CASSSGTGPFVLTF | TGTGCCAGCAGTTCCGGGACAGGTCCCTTCGTCCTGACTTTC
TRBD2 | TRBJ2-1 | TRBV4-2 | . | CASSQLGLAGGPGSYNEQFF | TGTGCCAGCAGCCAACTAGGACTAGCGGGTGGGCCTGGCTCCTACAATGAGCAGTTCTTC
. | TRBJ1-4 | TRBV4-3 | many | CASSQDKWEKLFF | TGCGCCAGCAGCCAAGATAAATGGGAAAAACTGTTTTTT
TRBD1 | TRBJ1-5 | TRBV30 | . | CAWSEGQSDQPQHF | TGTGCCTGGAGTGAGGGACAGTCCGATCAGCCCCAGCATTTT
TRBD2 | TRBJ2-1 | TRBV7-3 | few | CASSLTRRERNEQFF | TGTGCCAGCAGCTTAACACGGCGGGAGAGGAATGAGCAGTTCTTC
. | TRBJ1-2 | TRBV11-2 | . | CASSPDTHYGYTF | TGTGCCAGCAGCCCGGACACCCACTATGGCTACACCTTC
TRBD1 | TRBJ2-6 | TRBV9 | few | CASSGGQGGANVLTF | TGTGCCAGCAGCGGGGGACAGGGAGGGGCCAACGTCCTGACTTTC
. | TRBJ1-4 | TRBV5-1 | . | CASSPEGTAFNEKLFF | TGCGCCAGCAGCCCGGAGGGGACCGCTTTTAATGAAAAACTGTTTTTT
TRBD2 | TRBJ2-3 | TRBV20-1 | . | CSARLAEDTQYF | TGCAGTGCTAGACTAGCGGAGGATACGCAGTATTTT
. | TRBJ2-5 | TRBV29-1 | . | CSVSWRAMETQYF | TGCAGCGTTTCGTGGAGAGCGATGGAGACCCAGTACTTC
. | TRBJ1-1 | TRBV15 | many | CATSGDRRRTEAFF | TGTGCCACCAGCGGAGACCGCCGACGCACTGAAGCTTTCTTT
TRBD2 | TRBJ2-1 | TRBV2 | few | CASSEAVASGRGEQFF | TGTGCCAGCAGTGAAGCGGTTGCTAGCGGGAGGGGTGAGCAGTTCTTC
TRBD1 | TRBJ2-2 | TRBV12-3/TRBV12-4 | few | CASTQLRTGSTGELFF | TGTGCCAGCACCCAGCTCCGGACAGGGTCCACCGGGGAGCTGTTTTTT